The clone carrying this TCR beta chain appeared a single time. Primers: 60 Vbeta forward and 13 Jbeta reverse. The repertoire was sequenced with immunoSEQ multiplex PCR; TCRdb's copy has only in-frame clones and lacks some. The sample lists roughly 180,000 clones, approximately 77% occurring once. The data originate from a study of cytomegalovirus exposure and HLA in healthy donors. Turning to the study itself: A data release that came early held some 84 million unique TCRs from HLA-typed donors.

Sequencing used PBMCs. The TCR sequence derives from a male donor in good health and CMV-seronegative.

Here the CDR3 DNA reads TGTGCCAGCAGCTTATTAGTGGGGAGACTAGCGGGGAACACCGGGGAGCTGTTTTTT. This codes for CASSLLVGRLAGNTGELFF. The chain has TRBV11-2 and TRBJ2-2, with TRBD2 identical over 10 bases. The CDR3 length is 19 residues. From germline, CDR1 is SGHAT and CDR2 FQNNGV. After removal of 2 bases from V and 1 base from J, the junction contained 10 bases not matched to a gene.